The 21 T cell receptor beta chains reported below all come from one sample, sequenced in a study of cytomegalovirus exposure and HLA in healthy donors. In the PCR, 60 Vbeta and 13 Jbeta primers were used. Assay: immunoSEQ multiplex PCR; the TCRdb copy retains only in-frame clones and omits some. The sample shows 150,000 to 200,000 clones, 70% to 80% of them seen only once. The sample comprised PBMCs. The receptors here all came from a man aged 40-50 years in good health and CMV-seronegative.

The chain couples TRBV5-4 to TRBJ2-7, with unresolved D. This CDR3 comprises 13 residues. The germline V and J ends were trimmed by 0 bases and 4 bases, with 8 bases remaining between them. CDR1 and CDR2 from the germline V gene are SGHNT and YYREEE (reference sequence). The CDR3 spells CASSLARQYEQYF. CDR3 in DNA: TGTGCCAGCAGCTTGGCCAGGCAATACGAGCAGTACTTC.

The J gene is TRBJ2-3, the V gene TRBV29-1; D not certain. Trimming took off 4 bases at V and 2 bases at J, with 7 bases between the two ends. Germline CDR1 is SQVTM and CDR2 is ANQGSEA. The CDR3 contains 12 residues. The CDR3: CSVGVSTDTQYF. CDR3 nucleotide sequence: TGCAGCGTTGGAGTATCCACAGATACGCAGTATTTT.

This clone was counted only a few times. The rearrangement joins TRBV30 to TRBJ2-1, with TRBD2 identical over 8 bases. The germline CDR1 and CDR2 sequences are GTSNPN and SVGIG (reference sequence). The CDR3 length is 13 residues. J gave up 10 bases and V 4 bases, and 9 bases lay outside the gene matches. The CDR3 DNA reads TGTGCCTGGACTTCGGGGGGGCCTGGGGAGCAGTTCTTC. Its translation is CAWTSGGPGEQFF.

The chain employs TRBV7-9 and TRBJ1-5; 7 bases match TRBD1. The germline gives CDR1 SEHNR, CDR2 FQNEAQ (reference sequence). V shed 5 bases, J shed 5 bases, and the junction held 9 bases outside the gene matches. The CDR3 has 15 residues. CDR3 bases: TGTGCCAGCAGCCCCGGACAGGCGGGATATCAGCCCCAGCATTTT. It specifies CASSPGQAGYQPQHF. Filled out from reference TRBV7-9 and TRBJ1-5, the complete variable domain reads DTGVSQNPRHKITKRGQNVTFRCDPISEHNRLYWYRQTLGQGPEFLTYFQNEAQLEKSRLLSDRFSAERPKGSFSTLEIQRTEQGDSAMYLCASSPGQAGYQPQHFGDGTRLSIL.

The chain joins TRBV5-8 to TRBJ2-5; D possibly corresponds to TRBD2 (5 bases). Trimming removed 0 bases at V and 14 bases at J, with 23 bases between. This CDR3 comprises 15 residues. The V gene's germline CDR1 is SGHTS and CDR2 YDEGEE. CDR3 protein: CASSLEGARRADPYF. In DNA, the CDR3 is TGTGCCAGCAGCTTGGAGGGAGCTAGAAGGGCGGATCCCTACTTC.

The chain links TRBV6-5 to TRBJ1-6; tentatively, D is TRBD1 (5 bases). The CDR3 length is 12 residues. From germline, CDR1 is MNHEY and CDR2 SVGAGI. Trimming stripped 6 bases from V and 9 bases from J, with 9 bases between. In DNA form, the CDR3 reads TGTGCCAGCAGCCTTAGGGGTTCACCCCTCCACTTT. Protein sequence: CASSLRGSPLHF.

The V gene is TRBV7-2, the J gene TRBJ2-3; 7 positions agree with TRBD1. The CDR3 extends over 15 amino acids. Trimming removed 5 bases from V and 4 bases from J; junction bases left unmatched: 9. Germline V gives CDR1 SGHTA, CDR2 FQGNSA. The CDR3 nucleotides are TGTGCCAGCAGCCCAAGGGGGCAAGCGGCAGATACGCAGTATTTT. The encoded protein is CASSPRGQAADTQYF.

A remark on this clone: A junction end diverges from the germline sequence, so it may reflect a read error. The chain links TRBV28 to TRBJ2-7; D gene ambiguous. CDR1 and CDR2 (germline): MDHEN, SYDVKM. This CDR3 comprises 12 residues. CDR3 in DNA: TGTGCGAGCAAATCCCCGTTGTACGAGCAGTACTTC. Translation gives CASKSPLYEQYF.

This sequence joins TRBV30 and TRBJ1-5; a weak D match, TRBD1 (6 bases). Germline CDR1 GTSNPN, CDR2 SVGIG (reference sequence). The CDR3 runs 13 residues. V lost 3 bases and J 7 bases, leaving 13 bases between the germline ends. CDR3 sequence reads: CAWSDDRLQPQHF. The CDR3, as DNA: TGTGCCTGGAGCGACGACAGGTTGCAGCCCCAGCATTTT.

This clone was seen only a few times. V usage is TRBV11-3 and J usage is TRBJ2-1; 10 bases line up with TRBD2. CDR1 SGHNT and CDR2 YENEEA come from the germline V gene. Trimming removed 4 bases from V and 6 bases from J; junction bases left unmatched: 9. The CDR3 has 16 amino acids. The CDR3: CASSYILVAGGNEQFF. In nucleotides, the CDR3 is TGTGCCAGCAGCTATATCTTGGTAGCGGGAGGCAATGAGCAGTTCTTC. The full variable domain, in which reference TRBV11-3 and TRBJ2-1 provide the parts outside the CDR3, is EAGVVQSPRYKIIEKKQPVAFWCNPISGHNTLYWYLQNLGQGPELLIRYENEEAVDDSQLPKDRFSAERLKGVDSTLKIQPAELGDSAVYLCASSYILVAGGNEQFFGPGTRLTVL.

This clone was recorded only once. The J gene is TRBJ1-6, the V gene TRBV2; tentative D call: TRBD1 (6 bases). Germline CDR1 SNHLY, CDR2 FYNNEI. The CDR3 sequence is 14 residues long. The germline V and J ends were trimmed by 2 bases and 7 bases, with 9 bases remaining between them. The DNA for the CDR3 is TGTGCCAGCAGTGAACCAGGGGAGAATTCACCCCTCCACTTT. This translates into CASSEPGENSPLHF.

This clone was recorded only once. V gene TRBV30 combines with J gene TRBJ2-1, with a possible D match to TRBD2 (6 bases). Germline CDR1 is GTSNPN and CDR2 is SVGIG (reference sequence). V lost 8 bases, J lost 11 bases, and 19 bases lay in between. The length of the CDR3 is 12 residues. CDR3 in amino acids: CAGASRLVKQFF. As DNA, the CDR3 is TGTGCCGGGGCATCTCGACTAGTAAAGCAGTTCTTC.

V and J are TRBV29-1 and TRBJ2-5; no clear D. The CDR3 consists of 12 residues. Between the trimmed V and J ends, which lost 8 bases and 1 base, there was a span of 11 bases. CDR1 is SQVTM and CDR2 is ANQGSEA in the germline V gene. CDR3 amino acids: CSTLGAQETQYF. DNA of the CDR3: TGCAGCACCCTGGGCGCCCAAGAGACCCAGTACTTC.

The chain uses TRBV7-9 and TRBJ2-3, with TRBD1 matching over 7 bases. The germline V gene has CDR1 SEHNR and CDR2 FQNEAQ (reference sequence). The CDR3 runs 15 residues. Trimming at V came to 5 bases and at J to 2 bases, leaving 7 bases not matched to a gene. The CDR3 DNA reads TGTGCCAGCAGCCCAGGGACAGACACCACAGATACGCAGTATTTT. Protein: CASSPGTDTTDTQYF.

The chain combines TRBV11-2 with TRBJ2-5; TRBD1 might be the D (7 bases). The V and J ends lost 0 bases and 5 bases respectively, with 10 bases between them. This CDR3 comprises 14 residues. Germline V gene lookup returns CDR1 SGHAT and CDR2 FQNNGV. Here the CDR3 reads CASSLEAGGETQYF. The CDR3 DNA reads TGTGCCAGCAGCTTAGAGGCAGGGGGGGAGACCCAGTACTTC.

The chain combines TRBV30 with TRBJ1-2; 10 bases are shared with TRBD1. J gave up 5 bases and V 3 bases, and 3 bases lay outside the gene matches. Germline V gene data show CDR1 as GTSNPN and CDR2 as SVGIG (reference sequence). CDR3 length equals 13 residues. CDR3 protein: CAWSPGQGYGYTF. The CDR3 region has the DNA TGTGCCTGGAGCCCGGGACAGGGGTATGGCTACACCTTC.

V gene TRBV6-6 combines with J gene TRBJ1-2; D is unclear. CDR1 and CDR2 from the germline V gene are MNHNY and SVGAGI (reference sequence). Trimming removed 0 bases at V and 7 bases at J, with 9 bases between. The CDR3 consists of 13 residues. Here the CDR3 reads CASSYSNPGGYTF. CDR3 nucleotides: TGTGCCAGCAGTTACTCGAACCCAGGTGGCTACACCTTC.

V gene TRBV5-6 combines with J gene TRBJ2-1; D gene unclear. The V end lost 7 bases, the J end lost 7 bases, and 12 bases lay between the germline ends. Germline loops: CDR1 SGHDT, CDR2 YYEEEE. The CDR3 loop spans 12 amino acids. The CDR3 is CASRGPGNEQFF. In nucleotides, the CDR3 is TGTGCCAGCCGTGGGCCAGGAAATGAGCAGTTCTTC.

The chain couples TRBV19 to TRBJ2-7; 8 nucleotides align to TRBD1. After removal of 5 bases from V and 4 bases from J, the junction contained 7 bases not matched to a gene. The CDR3 has 14 residues. Germline V lookup: CDR1 LNHDA, CDR2 SQIVND (reference sequence). As DNA, the CDR3 is TGTGCCAGTAGTCCGGACAGGGCCGGATACGAGCAGTACTTC. This gives the protein CASSPDRAGYEQYF.

J is TRBJ2-2 and V is TRBV6-1, with 7 bases aligning to TRBD1. The CDR3 runs 12 residues. The germline V gene encodes CDR1 MNHNS and CDR2 SASEGT. V was pared by 6 bases and J by 6 bases, with 1 base of the junction left unmatched. In nucleotides, the CDR3 is TGTGCCAGCAGGGACAGGTCCGGGGAGCTGTTTTTT. It translates to CASRDRSGELFF.

This sequence joins TRBV27 and TRBJ2-2; 12 positions match TRBD2. This CDR3 region has 19 residues. V shed 4 bases, J shed 4 bases, and the junction held 13 bases outside the gene matches. Germline CDR1 and CDR2: MNHEY and SMNVEV (reference sequence). CDR3 in DNA: TGTGCCAGCAGTTGGAAGGGGACTAGCGGGCCCGGTGTCACCGGGGAGCTGTTTTTT. It is translated as CASSWKGTSGPGVTGELFF.